What follows are 24 T cell receptor beta chains derived from one specimen sequenced in a study of vaccination and CD4 T cells after COVID-19. The Oncomine TCR Beta short-read assay sequenced DNA from cultured CD4+ T cells. TCRdb called the PCR reads again in MiXCR, with one record for every CDR3 protein. This sample yields some 22,000 distinct CDR3 sequences, of which around 67% are seen a single time; less than 25% belongs to the top ten. No cognate antigen is known for these TCRs. Documented treatment: roughly nine-day PBMC culture with coronavirus spike peptide pools or control peptides (ViraFEST assay). The sample in question was CD4+ T cells from blood, cultured in vitro, obtained after SARS-CoV-2 vaccination. Every receptor here comes from a human donor who received a COVID-19 vaccine.

This clonotype was counted between two and nine times. The chain uses TRBV7-8 and TRBJ1-2; tentative D call: TRBD1 (5 bases). The CDR3 is 11 amino acids. Trimming pared 4 bases from V and 13 bases from J, leaving 13 bases between. CDR1 is SGHVS, CDR2 FQNEAQ, per germline. The CDR3 bases are TGTGCCAGCAGCTGGGACGGCTTCCCCACCTTC. Residues: CASSWDGFPTF.

This clonotype was seen once. The CDR3 loop reads CSGSGPDTQYF. For the CDR3, the DNA is TGCAGTGGCTCTGGTCCAGATACGCAGTATTTT. This rearrangement joins TRBV20-1 to TRBJ2-3; D unclear. V was shortened by 7 bases and J by 4 bases, with 9 bases between the two germline ends. The V gene's germline CDR1 is DFQATT and CDR2 SNEGSKA (reference sequence). The CDR3 contains 11 residues.

This chain uses TRBV27 with TRBJ1-2, with D tentatively TRBD1 (5 bases). Trimming removed 2 bases at V and 4 bases at J, with 8 bases between. The germline V gene has CDR1 MNHEY and CDR2 SMNVEV (reference sequence). This CDR3 is built from 13 residues. In nucleotides, the CDR3 is TGTGCCAGCAGTTTACGGGGGAGCTATGGCTACACCTTC. The encoded protein is CASSLRGSYGYTF.

The CDR3 coding sequence is TGTGCCACCAGTGAGTACAGGGGTGGAAAGGAGACCCAGTACTTC. Its protein is CATSEYRGGKETQYF. This chain links TRBV24-1 with TRBJ2-5, with 7 bases that match TRBD1. This CDR3 has 15 amino acids. CDR1 and CDR2 (germline): KGHDR, SFDVKD. The junction had 9 bases not matched to a gene; V was cut back by 4 bases and J by 5 bases.

The chain is built from TRBV5-4 and TRBJ2-7; 12 positions agree with TRBD1. The CDR3 length is 16 residues. Germline V gene sequence: CDR1 SGHNT, CDR2 YYREEE (reference sequence). Losses at the gene ends were 4 bases for V and 2 bases for J; bases not matched to a gene: 7. As DNA, the CDR3 is TGTGCCAGCAGCCGTCCGGGACAGGGGGCACCCTACGAGCAGTACTTC. Its protein product is CASSRPGQGAPYEQYF.

This clonotype came up a few times. The chain's CDR3 is CATSEVTSGPEDTQYF. The CDR3 nucleotides read TGTGCCACCAGTGAAGTGACTAGCGGGCCGGAGGATACGCAGTATTTT. This chain links TRBV24-1 with TRBJ2-3, with 10 bases lining up with TRBD2. Germline loops: CDR1 KGHDR, CDR2 SFDVKD. The CDR3 consists of 16 residues. The ends lost 4 bases at V and 6 bases at J; junction bases unmatched: 9.

The sample holds a few counts of this clonotype. The rearrangement joins TRBV6-1 to TRBJ1-5; 7 nucleotides match TRBD1. Germline values: CDR1 MNHNS, CDR2 SASEGT. V shed 4 bases and J 5 bases; nucleotides not matched to a gene: 8. CDR3 size: 15 residues. As DNA, the CDR3 is TGTGCCAGCAGTGTTGGCACAGGGGTCCATCAGCCCCAGCATTTT. This codes for CASSVGTGVHQPQHF.

J is TRBJ1-2 and V is TRBV6-4, with D unresolved. The CDR3 sequence is 16 residues long. Trimming took 0 bases from V and 5 from J, leaving 16 bases between them. Germline lookup yields CDR1 MRHNA and CDR2 SNTAGT. The CDR3 nucleotides are TGTGCCAGCAGTGACTCCTGGTCCCCCCTTCCTTATGGCTACACCTTC. It encodes CASSDSWSPLPYGYTF.

V usage is TRBV6-2 or TRBV6-3 and J usage is TRBJ2-5; 8 positions match TRBD2. Trimming cost V 4 bases and J 1 base; bases outside gene matches: 2. The CDR3 covers 14 residues. Germline V gives CDR1 MNHEY, CDR2 SVGEGT. This chain's CDR3 is CASSLRGGQETQYF. The CDR3 region has the DNA TGTGCCAGCAGTTTACGGGGGGGCCAAGAGACCCAGTACTTC.

This rearrangement joins TRBV7-9 to TRBJ2-2, with D maybe TRBD2 (6 bases). The CDR3 sequence is 15 residues long. Germline CDR1 SEHNR, CDR2 FQNEAQ (reference sequence). Between the trimmed V and J ends, which lost 2 bases and 7 bases, there was a span of 14 bases. The CDR3, as DNA: TGTGCCAGCAGCTTAACCGTCGGACTAATCGGGGAGCTGTTTTTT. Translating gives CASSLTVGLIGELFF.

V is TRBV6-1 and J is TRBJ2-3, with D tentatively TRBD2 (5 bases). V was clipped by 0 bases and J by 1 base, with 14 bases between them. Germline V gives CDR1 MNHNS, CDR2 SASEGT. This CDR3 is built from 17 residues. The CDR3 loop reads CASSEADSPLGTDTQYF. CDR3 coding DNA: TGTGCCAGCAGTGAAGCGGACTCGCCATTGGGCACAGATACGCAGTATTTT.

This clonotype was recorded a few times. This chain links TRBV6-1 with TRBJ1-2, with 10 bases identical to TRBD1. Germline CDR1 MNHNS, CDR2 SASEGT. This CDR3 spans 14 amino acids. With V trimmed by 6 bases and J by 3 bases, 4 bases remained unmatched. The CDR3: CASSPGQGDYGYTF. In DNA form, the CDR3 reads TGTGCCAGCAGCCCCGGACAGGGGGACTATGGCTACACCTTC.

J is TRBJ1-1 and V is TRBV10-3, with 9 bases matching TRBD1. The CDR3 consists of 15 residues. CDR1 ENHRY and CDR2 SYGVKD come from the germline V gene. With V trimmed by 10 bases and J by 0 bases, 9 bases remained unmatched. The DNA of the CDR3 is TGTGCCAGCAGAAAACAGGGGGCCGTGAACACTGAAGCTTTCTTT. It codes for CASRKQGAVNTEAFF.

The chain carries TRBV19 and TRBJ1-1; tentative D call: TRBD1 (5 bases). In germline, CDR1 is LNHDA, CDR2 SQIVND (reference sequence). Deletions cut 3 bases from V and 6 bases from J, with 14 bases between. The length of the CDR3 is 14 residues. For the CDR3, the DNA is TGTGCCAGTAGTATTTCGCCGCGGGGGGCTGAAGCTTTCTTT. Translated: CASSISPRGAEAFF.

The rearrangement links TRBV6-4 to TRBJ2-5; 8 nucleotides match TRBD1. CDR1 MRHNA and CDR2 SNTAGT come from the germline V gene. The CDR3 totals 13 residues. The V segment lost 3 bases and the J segment 4 bases; nucleotides outside the gene matches: 1. DNA for the CDR3: TGTGCCAGCAGTGAACAGGGGGGAGAGACCCAGTACTTC. This codes for CASSEQGGETQYF.

This chain connects TRBV6-2 or TRBV6-3 to TRBJ2-1; no definite D call. The V end was cut by 2 bases, the J end by 7 bases, with 12 bases between. Per the germline V gene, CDR1 is MNHEY and CDR2 is SVGEGT. This CDR3 is 14 amino acids long. CDR3 protein: CASSYTSTKNEQFF. The DNA for the CDR3 is TGTGCCAGCAGTTACACATCGACCAAGAATGAGCAGTTCTTC.

The chain uses TRBV18 and TRBJ2-5; 7 nucleotides agree with TRBD1. Germline CDR1 KGHSH, CDR2 LQKENI. The length of the CDR3 is 14 residues. J was trimmed by 3 bases and V by 3 bases; bases with no gene match: 4. The CDR3 spells CASSPSGTEETQYF. As DNA, the CDR3 is TGTGCCAGCTCACCCTCGGGGACAGAAGAGACCCAGTACTTC. The entire variable domain, with the rest obtained from reference TRBV18 and TRBJ2-5, is as follows: NAGVMQNPRHLVRRRGQEARLRCSPMKGHSHVYWYRQLPEEGLKFMVYLQKENIIDESGMPKERFSAEFPKEGPSILRIQQVVRGDSAAYFCASSPSGTEETQYFGPGTRLLVL.

This clonotype occurred a few times. The chain joins TRBV11-2 to TRBJ1-6, with unresolved D. CDR1 SGHAT and CDR2 FQNNGV come from the germline V gene. Trimming removed 1 base from V and 8 bases from J, with 15 bases in between. CDR3 length: 16 amino acids. This chain's CDR3 is CASSLGAGSSYSPLHF. The CDR3 nucleotides read TGTGCCAGCAGCTTAGGGGCCGGGTCATCTTATTCACCCCTCCACTTT.

This clonotype turned up a few times. V usage is TRBV6-1 and J usage is TRBJ2-2; no clear D gene. The CDR3 is made up of 15 amino acids. Germline V gene sequence: CDR1 MNHNS, CDR2 SASEGT. V was cut by 7 bases and J by 1 base, with 13 bases left in between. CDR3 DNA sequence: TGTGCCAGCAAACTCCGACAACAGAACACCGGGGAGCTGTTTTTT. Encoded protein: CASKLRQQNTGELFF.

This clonotype was counted a few times. The chain is built from TRBV7-2 and TRBJ1-5, with D uncertain. Between the trimmed V and J ends, which lost 1 base and 9 bases, there was a span of 10 bases. The CDR3 loop spans 13 amino acids. Germline V gives CDR1 SGHTA, CDR2 FQGNSA. CDR3 protein: CASSLDFIRPQHF. As DNA, the CDR3 is TGTGCCAGCAGCTTAGATTTCATTAGGCCCCAGCATTTT.

This rearrangement joins TRBV27 to TRBJ2-7; 8 nucleotides align to TRBD1. After removal of 6 bases from V and 1 base from J, the junction contained 8 bases not matched to a gene. The CDR3 contains 15 residues. The germline V gene encodes CDR1 MNHEY and CDR2 SMNVEV (reference sequence). The CDR3, as DNA: TGTGCCAGCAGAGTCGACCGGGACAGGTCCTACGAGCAGTACTTC. This translates into CASRVDRDRSYEQYF.

The chain uses TRBV6-5 and TRBJ1-2; D is uncertain. Trimming took 0 bases from V and 0 from J, leaving 8 bases between them. Germline assignment: CDR1 MNHEY and CDR2 SVGAGI. The CDR3 length is 15 residues. CDR3 DNA sequence: TGTGCCAGCAGTTACTCGAGGGCTCCTAACTATGGCTACACCTTC. It is translated as CASSYSRAPNYGYTF.

This clonotype was counted once. The genes are TRBV30 and TRBJ2-7; D could derive from TRBD1 or TRBD2 (5 bases each). Germline V gene lookup returns CDR1 GTSNPN and CDR2 SVGIG (reference sequence). Between the trimmed V and J ends, which lost 1 base and 6 bases, there was a span of 7 bases. The CDR3 spans 11 residues. CDR3 coding DNA: TGTGCCTGGAGTGGAGGGGCCGAGCAGTACTTC. Translating it yields CAWSGGAEQYF.

The chain uses TRBV2 and TRBJ1-2; D might be TRBD1 (5 bases). The germline V gene encodes CDR1 SNHLY and CDR2 FYNNEI. Trimming pared 5 bases from V and 4 bases from J, leaving 14 bases between. This CDR3 is built from 14 residues. The CDR3 DNA reads TGTGCCAGCAGTCCCCAGACAGAAGGCTATGGCTACACCTTC. Residues: CASSPQTEGYGYTF.